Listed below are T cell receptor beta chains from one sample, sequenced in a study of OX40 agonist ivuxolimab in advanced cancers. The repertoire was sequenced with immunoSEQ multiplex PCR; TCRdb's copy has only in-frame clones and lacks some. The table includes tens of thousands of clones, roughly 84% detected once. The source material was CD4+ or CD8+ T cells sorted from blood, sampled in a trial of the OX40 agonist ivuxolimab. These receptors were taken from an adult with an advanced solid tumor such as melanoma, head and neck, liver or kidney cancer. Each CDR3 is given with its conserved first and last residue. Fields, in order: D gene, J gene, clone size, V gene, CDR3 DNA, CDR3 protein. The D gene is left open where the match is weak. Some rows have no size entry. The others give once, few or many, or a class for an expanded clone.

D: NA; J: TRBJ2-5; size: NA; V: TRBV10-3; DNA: TGTGCCATCAGTGCGGACAGCCAAGAGACCCAGTACTTC; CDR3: CAISADSQETQYF
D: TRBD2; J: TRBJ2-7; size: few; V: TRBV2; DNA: TGTGCCAGCAGTGGGACTAGCGGGAGGTACGAGCAGTACTTC; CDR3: CASSGTSGRYEQYF
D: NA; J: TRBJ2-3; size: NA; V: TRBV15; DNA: TGTGCCACCAGCAGAGGAAAAACAGATACGCAGTATTTT; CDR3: CATSRGKTDTQYF
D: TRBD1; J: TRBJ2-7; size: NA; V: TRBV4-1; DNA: TGCGCCAGCAGCCAAGCCACCGGGACAGGGGAAAGCTACGAGCAGTACTTC; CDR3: CASSQATGTGESYEQYF
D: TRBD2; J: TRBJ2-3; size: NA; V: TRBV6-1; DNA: TGTGCCAGCCTCTTAGCGGGAGTGACAGATACGCAGTATTTT; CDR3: CASLLAGVTDTQYF
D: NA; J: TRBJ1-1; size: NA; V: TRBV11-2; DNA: TGTGCCAGCAGCTTACCGATAGGCGGGGCAGCGAACACTGAAGCTTTCTTT; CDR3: CASSLPIGGAANTEAFF
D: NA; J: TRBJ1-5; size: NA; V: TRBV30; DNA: TGTGCCTGGAGTGTGTGGCAGGGAGATCAGCCCCAGCATTTT; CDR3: CAWSVWQGDQPQHF
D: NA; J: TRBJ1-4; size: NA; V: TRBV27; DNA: TGTGCCAGCAGTTCGGGAGCAACTAATGAAAAACTGTTTTTT; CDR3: CASSSGATNEKLFF
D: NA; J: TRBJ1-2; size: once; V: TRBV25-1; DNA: TGTGCCAGCAGGCCCGGGGCTAGTTATGGCTACACCTTC; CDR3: CASRPGASYGYTF
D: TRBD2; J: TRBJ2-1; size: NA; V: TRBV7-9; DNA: TGTGCCAGCAGCTTAAGACTAGCGGGAGCGCCTGAGCAGTTCTTC; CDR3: CASSLRLAGAPEQFF
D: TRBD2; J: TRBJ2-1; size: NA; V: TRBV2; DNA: TGTGCCAGCAGTGGGCCTATAGCGGGAAGGAATGATGAGCAGTTCTTC; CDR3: CASSGPIAGRNDEQFF